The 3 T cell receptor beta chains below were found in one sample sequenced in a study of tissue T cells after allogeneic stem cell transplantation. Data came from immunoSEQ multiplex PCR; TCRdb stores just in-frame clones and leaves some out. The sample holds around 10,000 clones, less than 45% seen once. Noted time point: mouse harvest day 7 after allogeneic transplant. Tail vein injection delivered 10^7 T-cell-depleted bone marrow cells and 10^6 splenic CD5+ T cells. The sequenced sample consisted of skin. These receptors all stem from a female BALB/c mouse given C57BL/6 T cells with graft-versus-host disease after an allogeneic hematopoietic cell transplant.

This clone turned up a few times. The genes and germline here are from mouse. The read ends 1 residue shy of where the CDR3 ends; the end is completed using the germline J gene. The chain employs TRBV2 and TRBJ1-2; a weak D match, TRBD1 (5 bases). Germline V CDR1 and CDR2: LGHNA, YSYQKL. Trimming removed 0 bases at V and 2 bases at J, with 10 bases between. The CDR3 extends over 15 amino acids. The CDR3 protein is CASSQDPAGNSDYTF. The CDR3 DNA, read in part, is TGTGCCAGCAGCCAAGATCCGGCAGGGAACTCCGACTACACC.

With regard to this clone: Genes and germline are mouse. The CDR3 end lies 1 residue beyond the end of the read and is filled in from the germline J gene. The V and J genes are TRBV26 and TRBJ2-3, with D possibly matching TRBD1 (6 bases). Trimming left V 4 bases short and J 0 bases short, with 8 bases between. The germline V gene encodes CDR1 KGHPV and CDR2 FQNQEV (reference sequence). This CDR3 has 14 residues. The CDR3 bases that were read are TGTGCCAGCAGTCGGGACATTAGTGCAGAAACGCTGTAT. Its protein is CASSRDISAETLY. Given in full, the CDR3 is CASSRDISAETLYF.

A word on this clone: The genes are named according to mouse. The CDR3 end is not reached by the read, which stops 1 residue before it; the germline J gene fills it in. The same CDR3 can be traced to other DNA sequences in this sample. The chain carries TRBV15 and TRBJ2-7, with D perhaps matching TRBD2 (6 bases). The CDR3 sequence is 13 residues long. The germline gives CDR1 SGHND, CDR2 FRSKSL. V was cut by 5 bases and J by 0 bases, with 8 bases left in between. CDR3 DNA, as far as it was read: TGTGCCAGCAGTCCTGGGGTCTCCTATGAACAGTAC. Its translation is CASSPGVSYEQY. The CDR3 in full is CASSPGVSYEQYF.